This is a list of T cell receptor beta chains from one sample in a study of naive and memory T cell subsets. TCRdb called the UMI-ligation and nested PCR reads again in MiXCR, with one record for every CDR3 protein. The sample has 95,000 to 150,000 distinct CDR3 sequences, just over 35% seen once. The sample was central memory CD4+ T cells from blood. The source is a human donor in good health. Each CDR3 is given with its conserved first and last residue. The D gene is left open where the match is weak. Some rows mark clone size as missing; the rest say once, few, many or name a class of expanded clone.

cdr3_nt: TGCAGTGCTAGATTTCACAGGGACCTCCTGAATACCTACGAGCAGTACTTC; cdr3_aa: CSARFHRDLLNTYEQYF; clone_size: NA; d_call: NA; j_call: TRBJ2-7; v_call: TRBV20-1
cdr3_nt: TGTGCCAGCAGTGTTTTCGGCTCTAGCACAGATACGCAGTATTTT; cdr3_aa: CASSVFGSSTDTQYF; clone_size: NA; d_call: NA; j_call: TRBJ2-3; v_call: TRBV6-1
cdr3_nt: TGCGCCAGCAGCTTGCAGGCCCTCTATGGCTACACCTTC; cdr3_aa: CASSLQALYGYTF; clone_size: few; d_call: NA; j_call: TRBJ1-2; v_call: TRBV5-1
cdr3_nt: TGTGCCAGCTCACCCGACCCGGATTTCGGATCCTACGAGCAGTACTTC; cdr3_aa: CASSPDPDFGSYEQYF; clone_size: few; d_call: NA; j_call: TRBJ2-7; v_call: TRBV18
cdr3_nt: TGTGCCAGTAGTATAGCCGCCCCGGGCCCGGGAGGCTACACCTTC; cdr3_aa: CASSIAAPGPGGYTF; clone_size: NA; d_call: NA; j_call: TRBJ1-2; v_call: TRBV19
cdr3_nt: TGTGCCAGCAGCCACCGGGACGGAGCCTACGAGCAGTACTTC; cdr3_aa: CASSHRDGAYEQYF; clone_size: few; d_call: NA; j_call: TRBJ2-7; v_call: TRBV6-1
cdr3_nt: TGTGCCAGCAGTTTCAGACTAGCCCACTCCTACAATGAGCAGTTCTTC; cdr3_aa: CASSFRLAHSYNEQFF; clone_size: NA; d_call: TRBD2; j_call: TRBJ2-1; v_call: TRBV27
cdr3_nt: TGTGCCAGCAGCCCTTCCTCTGGGGCCAACGTCCTGACTTTC; cdr3_aa: CASSPSSGANVLTF; clone_size: NA; d_call: NA; j_call: TRBJ2-6; v_call: TRBV14
cdr3_nt: TGTGCCAGCAGCTTATTTGGAGCCGGCAATCAGCCCCAGCATTTT; cdr3_aa: CASSLFGAGNQPQHF; clone_size: NA; d_call: NA; j_call: TRBJ1-5; v_call: TRBV5-4
cdr3_nt: TGCGCCAGCAGCTTGGATGGACAGATCTTGAACACTGAAGCTTTCTTT; cdr3_aa: CASSLDGQILNTEAFF; clone_size: NA; d_call: NA; j_call: TRBJ1-1; v_call: TRBV5-1
cdr3_nt: TGCAGCGTTCGACTGGGGTCCGCCAGGTCCTACAATGAGCAGTTCTTC; cdr3_aa: CSVRLGSARSYNEQFF; clone_size: NA; d_call: NA; j_call: TRBJ2-1; v_call: TRBV29-1
cdr3_nt: TGCGCCAGCAGCTCAACCCGGGTGGAGACCCAGTACTTC; cdr3_aa: CASSSTRVETQYF; clone_size: few; d_call: NA; j_call: TRBJ2-5; v_call: TRBV5-1
cdr3_nt: TGTGCCAGCACCTTCCACGGGATCCCGGAGCAGCCCCAGCATTTT; cdr3_aa: CASTFHGIPEQPQHF; clone_size: NA; d_call: NA; j_call: TRBJ1-5; v_call: TRBV28
cdr3_nt: TGTGCCAGCAGCCAAGTAGTCGACAGAAAAAACATTCAGTACTTC; cdr3_aa: CASSQVVDRKNIQYF; clone_size: few; d_call: NA; j_call: TRBJ2-4; v_call: TRBV3-1
cdr3_nt: TGTGCCAGCAGCCAACGGACTAGTGGCGGTGAGCAGTTCTTC; cdr3_aa: CASSQRTSGGEQFF; clone_size: NA; d_call: TRBD2; j_call: TRBJ2-1; v_call: TRBV7-2
cdr3_nt: TGTGCCAGCAGCCCACGGGACACGGGGGGCTATGGCTACACCTTC; cdr3_aa: CASSPRDTGGYGYTF; clone_size: NA; d_call: NA; j_call: TRBJ1-2; v_call: TRBV5-5
cdr3_nt: TGTGCCAGCAGCCTGGACAGGGGGCTGGGCAATCAGCCCCAGCATTTT; cdr3_aa: CASSLDRGLGNQPQHF; clone_size: many; d_call: TRBD1; j_call: TRBJ1-5; v_call: TRBV16
cdr3_nt: TGTGCCAGCAGTTTTCGCGGGAGGTTATACGAGCAGTACTTC; cdr3_aa: CASSFRGRLYEQYF; clone_size: NA; d_call: TRBD2; j_call: TRBJ2-7; v_call: TRBV28
cdr3_nt: TGCGCCAGCAGCCCAGGACTAGCGGGGTACATTCAGTACTTC; cdr3_aa: CASSPGLAGYIQYF; clone_size: NA; d_call: TRBD2; j_call: TRBJ2-4; v_call: TRBV5-1
cdr3_nt: TGTGCCAGCAGCTCCCGGACAACCCTTCATCGCTACACCTTC; cdr3_aa: CASSSRTTLHRYTF; clone_size: many; d_call: NA; j_call: TRBJ1-2; v_call: TRBV13
cdr3_nt: TGTGCCAGCAGCGCCCAATCCCGAGGAACTGAAGCTTTCTTT; cdr3_aa: CASSAQSRGTEAFF; clone_size: few; d_call: NA; j_call: TRBJ1-1; v_call: TRBV9
cdr3_nt: TGTGCCTGGAGTCCCAAAGGGACAGGAAGTACCGAGCAGTACTTC; cdr3_aa: CAWSPKGTGSTEQYF; clone_size: NA; d_call: TRBD1; j_call: TRBJ2-7; v_call: TRBV30
cdr3_nt: TGCAGTGTCCAAGGGGTTCTTTCCTCCTACGAGCAGTACTTC; cdr3_aa: CSVQGVLSSYEQYF; clone_size: NA; d_call: NA; j_call: TRBJ2-7; v_call: TRBV20-1
cdr3_nt: TGCAGTGCTTGGGACAGAATCACAGATACGCAGTATTTT; cdr3_aa: CSAWDRITDTQYF; clone_size: few; d_call: TRBD1; j_call: TRBJ2-3; v_call: TRBV20-1
cdr3_nt: TGTGCCAGCGCTCTATGGACAGTTACCTACGAGCAGTACTTC; cdr3_aa: CASALWTVTYEQYF; clone_size: NA; d_call: NA; j_call: TRBJ2-7; v_call: TRBV6-1
cdr3_nt: TGCGCCAGCAGCCAAGAATTTTTTGAGCCGACGTGGCAGTTCTTC; cdr3_aa: CASSQEFFEPTWQFF; clone_size: NA; d_call: NA; j_call: TRBJ2-1; v_call: TRBV4-3
cdr3_nt: TGTGCCAGCAGCATCCGGACAGAGAACACTGAAGCTTTCTTT; cdr3_aa: CASSIRTENTEAFF; clone_size: NA; d_call: NA; j_call: TRBJ1-1; v_call: TRBV9
cdr3_nt: TGTGCCAGCAGCTTAGCTAGGGCGACGGGTCAGCCCCAGCATTTT; cdr3_aa: CASSLARATGQPQHF; clone_size: NA; d_call: NA; j_call: TRBJ1-5; v_call: TRBV7-2
cdr3_nt: TGTGCCAGCAGCCTATTCGTTAACACTGAAGCTTTCTTT; cdr3_aa: CASSLFVNTEAFF; clone_size: few; d_call: NA; j_call: TRBJ1-1; v_call: TRBV14
cdr3_nt: TGTGCCAGCAGCCGAAATAGCGGGAGGACCAGGGAGCAGTTCTTC; cdr3_aa: CASSRNSGRTREQFF; clone_size: NA; d_call: TRBD2; j_call: TRBJ2-1; v_call: TRBV3-1
cdr3_nt: TGTGCCAGCAGTCTAGTCCAAACAGGGCAAGAGACCCAGTACTTC; cdr3_aa: CASSLVQTGQETQYF; clone_size: NA; d_call: NA; j_call: TRBJ2-5; v_call: TRBV27
cdr3_nt: TGCAGTGCTAGAGATTGGAGGACGTACTCCTACGAGCAGTACTTC; cdr3_aa: CSARDWRTYSYEQYF; clone_size: many; d_call: NA; j_call: TRBJ2-7; v_call: TRBV20-1
cdr3_nt: TGCAGCGTTTTACATGCAGGGGGCAGGTCTGGGGCCAACGTCCTGACTTTC; cdr3_aa: CSVLHAGGRSGANVLTF; clone_size: NA; d_call: TRBD1; j_call: TRBJ2-6; v_call: TRBV29-1
cdr3_nt: TGTGCCACCCGGCCCACGGGAAGAACAGATACGCAGTATTTT; cdr3_aa: CATRPTGRTDTQYF; clone_size: few; d_call: NA; j_call: TRBJ2-3; v_call: TRBV27
cdr3_nt: TGCAGTGAGGGGTTGATGGATACGCAGTATTTT; cdr3_aa: CSEGLMDTQYF; clone_size: NA; d_call: NA; j_call: TRBJ2-3; v_call: TRBV20-1
cdr3_nt: TGTGCCAGCAGTGACAGCGGGAGGGCGTTTGAGCAGTTCTTC; cdr3_aa: CASSDSGRAFEQFF; clone_size: NA; d_call: TRBD2; j_call: TRBJ2-1; v_call: TRBV6-4
cdr3_nt: TGTGCCAGCAGCGCGACTAGCGGAGGGGGGGGAGATACGCAGTATTTT; cdr3_aa: CASSATSGGGGDTQYF; clone_size: few; d_call: TRBD2; j_call: TRBJ2-3; v_call: TRBV9
cdr3_nt: TGTGCCAGTAGTCTTCTAGCGGTCCTTAATGAGCAGTTCTTC; cdr3_aa: CASSLLAVLNEQFF; clone_size: few; d_call: TRBD2; j_call: TRBJ2-1; v_call: TRBV19
cdr3_nt: TGTGCCAGCAGCTTTTTTCGCGGGGACCGCACAGATACGCAGTATTTT; cdr3_aa: CASSFFRGDRTDTQYF; clone_size: medium-sized; d_call: NA; j_call: TRBJ2-3; v_call: TRBV5-6
cdr3_nt: TGCAGTGCCCCCTACTTCTACTTCTTGGACAGCAGAAACAATGAGCAGTTCTTC; cdr3_aa: CSAPYFYFLDSRNNEQFF; clone_size: NA; d_call: NA; j_call: TRBJ2-1; v_call: TRBV20-1
cdr3_nt: TGTGCCAGCAGCTTAGATCCGGGACTAGCGTTCACCTCCTACAATGAGCAGTTCTTC; cdr3_aa: CASSLDPGLAFTSYNEQFF; clone_size: NA; d_call: TRBD2; j_call: TRBJ2-1; v_call: TRBV7-2
cdr3_nt: TGTGCCAGCAGCTGGACTAGTCTGGCCTACGAGCAGTACTTC; cdr3_aa: CASSWTSLAYEQYF; clone_size: NA; d_call: TRBD2; j_call: TRBJ2-7; v_call: TRBV11-2
cdr3_nt: TGTGCTAGTGGTCCACCCATGGTAACGCCCTCCTACGAGCAGTACTTC; cdr3_aa: CASGPPMVTPSYEQYF; clone_size: NA; d_call: NA; j_call: TRBJ2-7; v_call: TRBV12-5
cdr3_nt: TGTGCCAGCAGTGGGCCCAAAAATTCACCCCTCCACTTT; cdr3_aa: CASSGPKNSPLHF; clone_size: few; d_call: NA; j_call: TRBJ1-6; v_call: TRBV27
cdr3_nt: TGTGCCAGCAGCTTAACGGGAGGAGGAAGCACAGATACGCAGTATTTT; cdr3_aa: CASSLTGGGSTDTQYF; clone_size: NA; d_call: TRBD2; j_call: TRBJ2-3; v_call: TRBV7-9
cdr3_nt: TGTGCCAGCAGGTTAAACTTAGGACTAGCGGGAGGATCCGAGCAGTACTTC; cdr3_aa: CASRLNLGLAGGSEQYF; clone_size: NA; d_call: TRBD2; j_call: TRBJ2-7; v_call: TRBV28